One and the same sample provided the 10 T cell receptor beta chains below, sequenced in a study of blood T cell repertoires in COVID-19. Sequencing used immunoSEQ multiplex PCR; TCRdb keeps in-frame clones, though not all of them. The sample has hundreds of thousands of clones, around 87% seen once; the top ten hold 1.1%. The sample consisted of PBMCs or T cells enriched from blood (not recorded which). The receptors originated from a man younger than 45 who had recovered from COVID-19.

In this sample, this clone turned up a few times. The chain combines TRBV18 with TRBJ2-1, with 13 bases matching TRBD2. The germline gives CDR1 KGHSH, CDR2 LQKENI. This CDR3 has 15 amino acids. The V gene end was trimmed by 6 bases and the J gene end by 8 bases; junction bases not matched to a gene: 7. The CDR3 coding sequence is TGTGCCAGCTCTCCGACTAGCGGGAGGCTCCATGAGCAGTTCTTC. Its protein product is CASSPTSGRLHEQFF.

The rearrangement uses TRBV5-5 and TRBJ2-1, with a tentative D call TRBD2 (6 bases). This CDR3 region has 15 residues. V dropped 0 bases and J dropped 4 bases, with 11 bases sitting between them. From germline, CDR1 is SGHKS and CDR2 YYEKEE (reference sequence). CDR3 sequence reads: CASSLDGSGYNEQFF. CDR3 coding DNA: TGTGCCAGCAGCTTGGACGGGAGTGGTTACAATGAGCAGTTCTTC.

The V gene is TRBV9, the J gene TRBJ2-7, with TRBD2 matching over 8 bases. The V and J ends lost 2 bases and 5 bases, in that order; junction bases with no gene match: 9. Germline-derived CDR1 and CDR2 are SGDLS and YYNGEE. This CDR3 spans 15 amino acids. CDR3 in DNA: TGTGCCAGCAGCGTTTCCACGGGAGGGCCCAACGAGCAGTACTTC. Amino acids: CASSVSTGGPNEQYF.

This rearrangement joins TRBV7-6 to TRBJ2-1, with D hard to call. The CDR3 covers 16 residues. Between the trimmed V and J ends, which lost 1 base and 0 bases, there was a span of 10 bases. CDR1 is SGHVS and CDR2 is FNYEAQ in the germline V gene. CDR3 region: CASSLEVESSYNEQFF. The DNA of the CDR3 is TGTGCCAGCAGCTTAGAGGTGGAGAGCTCCTACAATGAGCAGTTCTTC.

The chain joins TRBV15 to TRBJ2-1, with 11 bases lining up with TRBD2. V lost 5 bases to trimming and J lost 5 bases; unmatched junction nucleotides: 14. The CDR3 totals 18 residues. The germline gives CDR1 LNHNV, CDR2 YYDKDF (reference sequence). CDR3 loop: CATSSKRASGRINNEQFF. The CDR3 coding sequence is TGTGCCACCAGCTCCAAAAGGGCTAGCGGGAGGATAAACAATGAGCAGTTCTTC.

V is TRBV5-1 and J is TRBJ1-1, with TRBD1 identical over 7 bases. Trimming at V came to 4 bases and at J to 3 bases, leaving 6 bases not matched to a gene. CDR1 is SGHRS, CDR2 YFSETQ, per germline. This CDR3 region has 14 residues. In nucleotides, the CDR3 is TGCGCCAGCAGCCCGGCAGGGGGGTACACTGAAGCTTTCTTT. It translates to CASSPAGGYTEAFF.

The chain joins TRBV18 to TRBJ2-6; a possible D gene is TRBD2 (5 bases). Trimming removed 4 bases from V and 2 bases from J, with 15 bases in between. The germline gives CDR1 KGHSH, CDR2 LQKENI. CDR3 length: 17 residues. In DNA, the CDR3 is TGTGCCAGCTCACAACGGAGGCCGCCGGCTGGGGCCAACGTCCTGACTTTC. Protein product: CASSQRRPPAGANVLTF.

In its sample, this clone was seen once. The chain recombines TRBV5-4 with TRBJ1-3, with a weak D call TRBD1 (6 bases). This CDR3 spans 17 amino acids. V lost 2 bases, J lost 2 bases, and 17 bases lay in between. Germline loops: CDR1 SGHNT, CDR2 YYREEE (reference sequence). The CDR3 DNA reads TGTGCCAGCAGCTTAATACAGGGAGCCCAAGCTGGAAACACCATATATTTT. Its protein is CASSLIQGAQAGNTIYF.

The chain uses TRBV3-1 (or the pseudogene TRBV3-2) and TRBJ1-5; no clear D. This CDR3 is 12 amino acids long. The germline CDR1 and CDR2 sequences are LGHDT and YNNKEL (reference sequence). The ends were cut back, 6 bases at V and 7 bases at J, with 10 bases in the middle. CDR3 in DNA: TGTGCCAGCAGTGAAAACGGGCAGCCCCAGCATTTT. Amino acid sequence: CASSENGQPQHF.

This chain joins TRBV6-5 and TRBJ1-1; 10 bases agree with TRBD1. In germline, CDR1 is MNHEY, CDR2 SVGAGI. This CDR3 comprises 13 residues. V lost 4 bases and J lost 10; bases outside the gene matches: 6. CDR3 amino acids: CASSSRQGAGAFF. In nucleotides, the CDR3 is TGTGCCAGCAGTTCCCGACAGGGGGCAGGAGCTTTCTTT.